This T cell receptor (beta chain) was captured by sequencing in a study of blood T cell repertoires in COVID-19. Turning to the study itself: PBMCs, B-cell-depleted T cells, or T cells were the source of the cDNA or gDNA that made up the material.

By sample share, this clone is medium-sized (0.01 to 0.1%). The germline gives CDR1 WSHSY, CDR2 SAAADI. V was cut by 5 bases and J by 0 bases, with 9 bases left in between. This CDR3 is 14 amino acids long. Per the original data handling: Reference gene primers were amplified, and this amplification served to estimate nucleated cell counts. Measured with immunoSEQ multiplex PCR; TCRdb has only the in-frame clones, and not every one. The DNA was the basis for D and trimming; V, J and clone size are from that table. Altogether roughly 69,000 clones are present, 90% being singletons, with the ten largest covering about 5%.

The sequence came from a man aged 50 to 60 with acute or convalescent COVID-19. Material for sequencing was peripheral blood. This rearrangement joins TRBV10-2 to TRBJ2-3; no definite D call. This chain's CDR3 is CASSLESSTDTQYF. Written as DNA, the CDR3 is TGCGCCAGCAGTCTGGAGTCGAGCACAGATACGCAGTATTTT.